This TCR beta chain was sequenced for a study of T cell clonotyping in hematopoietic cell transplantation (dated by TCRdb to about 2021). Regarding the research as a whole: A total of fewer than 150 blood samples were gathered in the study from roughly 37 consecutive transplant recipients along with their related donors. Recruitment of patients was conducted between late 2015 and 2017, and follow-up was continued until September 2020 or death. On the study overall, not on this receptor specifically: Broader TCR repertoire diversity after transplant was predicted by Inverse Simpson Index values from donors and from recipients before transplant. Just a small fraction of recipient repertoires overlapped with donor repertoires, and more than 95% appeared de novo at the given depth. The sample size was limited, and because cells were not sorted, the contributions of CD4 and CD8 repertoires could not be separated. A decrease in recipient TCR diversity was observed after transplant, and a progressive increase in pathologically expanded clonotypes was seen from day 30 to day 180.

The sample's time point label, in plain terms: 180 days after allo-HCT. Recipient blood was collected about 28 days before transplant and at days 30, 100 and 180 after transplant. Nuclei Lysis Solution was used to extract genomic DNA from fresh or cryopreserved unfractionated peripheral blood mononuclear cells. Note on this clone: It has no known antigen specificity. No base qualities exist here, and no much larger clone lies one base off it.

Germline trimming: 0 bases from V, 2 bases from J; junction bases outside gene matches: 9. CDR1 is given as SGHTA and CDR2 as FQGTGA, both from the germline V gene. The CDR3, from cysteine to phenylalanine, totals 18 residues. Only the CDR3 DNA is retained, 54 bases long and in frame from the first base. TCR beta CDR3 regions were amplified from genomic DNA with the immunoSEQ assay, a bias-controlled multiplex PCR using V- and J-specific primers. A proprietary barcode and Illumina adapter sequences were added to the CDR3 amplicons in a second PCR step. CDR3 libraries were sequenced on an Illumina MiSeq instrument. Turning to the authors' computational methods: Export and quality control were performed with immunoSEQ Analyzer 3.0, and downstream analyses were performed with R Bioconductor and Immunarch. Only productive rearrangements within the normalized downsampled data set were used in the calculation of repertoire metrics. In the normalized cohort, clonotypes with more than 5 templates were defined as pathologically expanded. Repertoire diversity was measured with the Inverse Simpson Index. To capture all clonotypes, CMV-specificity analyses were performed on the non-normalized data set. Held by TCRdb, this immuneACCESS table contains in-frame sequences only and omits some clones. Under half of the omission traces to an unresolved V gene where checked; the cause of the rest is unknown. D and trimming were read from the DNA, whereas the V and J calls and clone size are those reported in that table. The sample table contains roughly 5,000 clones; only one count was recorded for less than 95% of them. The biggest ten clones account for 6.3% of the sample.

This clonotype originated in a male patient aged 55 to 70 who had an allogeneic stem cell transplant from a related donor, so the T cells may come from the graft donor. Some clones in this sample may be carry-over from other donors' samples. Sequencing used PBMCs, obtained 180 days after allogeneic stem cell transplant. This chain is built from TRBV7-3 and TRBJ2-2; 7 middle bases align to TRBD1. The CDR3 region: CASSLTVTGKGNTGELFF. The sequenced DNA: TGTGCCAGCAGCTTAACCGTGACAGGGAAGGGCAACACCGGGGAGCTGTTTTTT.